The 21 T cell receptor beta chains below all came from one sample that was sequenced in a study of radiation and T cells in renal cell carcinoma. TCRdb's table, derived via immunoSEQ multiplex PCR, lists solely in-frame clones and lacks some. The sample holds over 60,000 clones; 80% to 90% are singletons and the top ten take 22%. Time point defined: blood 2 weeks post-SBRT. This sample's treatment: 15 Gy SBRT to primary tumor, nephrectomy 4 weeks later. This specimen consisted of blood, obtained from a patient whose treatment included radiotherapy and nephrectomy. These receptors were collected from a woman between 50 and 59 years old with renal cell carcinoma.

This chain uses TRBV30 with TRBJ2-5; 10 bases map to TRBD1. The J call may be in error: the DNA end matches TRBJ2-7 better. The CDR3 has 12 residues. Germline CDR1 reads GTSNPN; CDR2 reads SVGIG (reference sequence). As DNA, the CDR3 is TGTGCCTGGGCGGGACAGGGGTCCGAGCAGTACTTC. Encoded protein: CAWAGQGSEQYF.

A single count supports this clone. The rearrangement uses TRBV10-3 and TRBJ1-4; 8 positions match TRBD1. The junction had 6 bases not matched to a gene; V was cut back by 4 bases and J by 8 bases. CDR1 and CDR2 (germline): ENHRY, SYGVKD. CDR3 size: 14 residues. The CDR3 DNA reads as TGTGCCATCAGTGGGACAGGGCCGCGAGAAAAACTGTTTTTT. Translation gives CAISGTGPREKLFF.

The sample holds a few counts of this clone. The chain links TRBV7-3 to TRBJ2-7, with a weak D call TRBD2 (5 bases). The V end was cut by 5 bases, the J end by 5 bases, with 13 bases between. The CDR3 contains 13 residues. CDR1 and CDR2 from the germline V gene are SGHTA and FQGTGA. CDR3 residues: CASSRGDSDEQYF. The CDR3 bases are TGTGCCAGCAGCCGGGGAGATTCGGACGAGCAGTACTTC.

The chain couples TRBV5-1 to TRBJ2-7; the match to TRBD1 covers 8 bases. This CDR3 has 13 residues. Germline-derived CDR1 and CDR2 are SGHRS and YFSETQ. V was clipped by 4 bases and J by 3 bases; unmatched bases: 3. The DNA for the CDR3 is TGCGCCAGCAGCCTGGACAGGGTCTACGAGCAGTACTTC. It translates to CASSLDRVYEQYF. Supplemented by reference TRBV5-1 and TRBJ2-7, the full variable domain reads KAGVTQTPRYLIKTRGQQVTLSCSPISGHRSVSWYQQTPGQGLQFLFEYFSETQRNKGNFPGRFSGRQFSNSRSEMNVSTLELGDSALYLCASSLDRVYEQYFGPGTRLTVT.

The V call is TRBV10-3, the J call TRBJ2-1; D might be TRBD1 (5 bases). V was pared by 0 bases and J by 0 bases, with 15 bases between. This CDR3 spans 18 amino acids. CDR1 is ENHRY and CDR2 is SYGVKD in the germline V gene. CDR3 DNA: TGTGCCATCAGTGAGTCGGGTTCTCGACAGTCCTCCTACAATGAGCAGTTCTTC. Translating gives CAISESGSRQSSYNEQFF.

This clone was observed a few times. CDR3 region: CASSLGGRAGWNTGELFF. The CDR3 coding sequence is TGTGCCAGCAGCTTAGGAGGGCGCGCGGGATGGAACACCGGGGAGCTGTTTTTT. The J gene is TRBJ2-2, the V gene TRBV7-2; D may be TRBD2 (6 bases). In germline, CDR1 is SGHTA, CDR2 FQGNSA. CDR3 length: 18 residues. V lost 1 base, J lost 1 base, and 16 bases lay in between.

The chain couples TRBV5-4 to TRBJ1-1; possibly TRBD1 for D (5 bases). Germline CDR1 reads SGHNT; CDR2 reads YYREEE (reference sequence). The CDR3 has 15 amino acids. The ends were cut back, 0 bases at V and 4 bases at J, with 13 bases in the middle. CDR3 sequence: CASSLVGRSGTEAFF. CDR3 sequence (DNA): TGTGCCAGCAGCTTGGTGGGGCGGTCGGGCACTGAAGCTTTCTTT.

This chain connects TRBV9 to TRBJ2-1; D might be TRBD2 (5 bases). The germline V and J ends were trimmed by 1 base and 5 bases, with 16 bases remaining between them. CDR3 length: 16 residues. Germline V gene sequence: CDR1 SGDLS, CDR2 YYNGEE. DNA for the CDR3: TGTGCCAGCAGCGTATTTCCCGGGGAAAACAACAATGAGCAGTTCTTC. It codes for CASSVFPGENNNEQFF.

The chain joins TRBV7-2 to TRBJ1-6; D possibly corresponds to TRBD1 (5 bases). The V gene lost 5 bases and the J gene lost 10 bases, with 21 bases spanning the gap. CDR1 is SGHTA and CDR2 is FQGNSA in the germline V gene. The CDR3 runs 16 residues. CDR3: CASSLMGGDIGSPLHF. CDR3 DNA sequence: TGTGCCAGCAGCCTGATGGGGGGGGATATTGGCTCACCCCTCCACTTT.

The chain carries TRBV2 and TRBJ2-3; D is perhaps TRBD1 or TRBD2 (5 bases each). CDR3 size: 15 residues. V lost 6 bases and J 3 bases, leaving 16 bases between the germline ends. Germline V CDR1 and CDR2: SNHLY, FYNNEI. The CDR3: CASRAGARSTDTQYF. The CDR3 region has the DNA TGTGCCAGCAGGGCCGGGGCCAGAAGTACAGATACGCAGTATTTT.

This clone showed up just once. V and J are TRBV5-1 and TRBJ2-7, with TRBD2 matching over 7 bases. The CDR3 contains 16 residues. V lost 4 bases, J lost 0 bases, and 10 bases stayed unmatched. Per germline, CDR1 SGHRS and CDR2 YFSETQ. The CDR3 reads CASSGGRAGVSYEQYF. DNA for the CDR3: TGCGCCAGCAGCGGGGGTCGGGCGGGAGTCTCCTACGAGCAGTACTTC.

The chain is built from TRBV7-9 and TRBJ2-2, with TRBD2 matching over 8 bases. The CDR3 has 17 amino acids. Germline V gene data show CDR1 as SEHNR and CDR2 as FQNEAQ (reference sequence). Losses at the gene ends were 6 bases for V and 5 bases for J; bases not matched to a gene: 14. The CDR3 spells CASRGSLASGLTGELFF. CDR3 DNA: TGTGCCAGCAGGGGCAGCTTGGCTAGCGGGTTGACCGGGGAGCTGTTTTTT.

The chain combines TRBV30 with TRBJ1-5; D may be TRBD1 (6 bases). Germline CDR1 is GTSNPN and CDR2 is SVGIG (reference sequence). The CDR3 has 13 amino acids. Trimming left V 1 base short and J 8 bases short, with 12 bases between. As DNA, the CDR3 is TGTGCCTGGAGTGAGGGGGGGAGCAAGCCCCAGCATTTT. Translation: CAWSEGGSKPQHF.

This clone was picked up one time. V is TRBV18 and J is TRBJ2-2; D assignment may be TRBD1 or TRBD2 (5 bases each). CDR1 is KGHSH, CDR2 LQKENI, per germline. The CDR3 loop spans 16 amino acids. Trimming cost V 2 bases and J 1 base, with 11 bases left between them. DNA for the CDR3: TGTGCCAGCTCACCAATGGGACGGGTGAACACCGGGGAGCTGTTTTTT. Its protein product is CASSPMGRVNTGELFF.

The chain has TRBV5-5 and TRBJ1-1; the D is unclear. CDR1 SGHKS and CDR2 YYEKEE come from the germline V gene (reference sequence). The CDR3 covers 13 residues. V shed 3 bases and J shed 1 base, with 7 bases lying between them. Here the CDR3 reads CASSSTRNTEAFF. The CDR3 DNA is TGTGCCAGCAGCTCGACACGGAACACTGAAGCTTTCTTT.

This chain uses TRBV7-9 with TRBJ1-2; D remains ambiguous. This CDR3 comprises 12 residues. The ends were cut back, 0 bases at V and 6 bases at J, with 5 bases in the middle. Germline-derived CDR1 and CDR2 are SEHNR and FQNEAQ (reference sequence). CDR3 sequence reads: CASSLAINGYTF. In DNA form, the CDR3 reads TGTGCCAGCAGCTTAGCGATTAATGGCTACACCTTC.

The V and J genes are TRBV7-3 and TRBJ2-7; 9 nucleotides line up with TRBD1. This CDR3 comprises 15 residues. Germline-derived CDR1 and CDR2 are SGHTA and FQGTGA. Unmatched junction bases numbered 7, after V lost 4 bases and J lost 3 bases. CDR3 amino acids: CASSSVMGQGYEQYF. The CDR3 DNA follows: TGTGCCAGCAGCTCAGTCATGGGACAGGGCTACGAGCAGTACTTC.

The chain uses TRBV2 and TRBJ2-7; tentatively, D is TRBD1 (5 bases). Germline assignment: CDR1 SNHLY and CDR2 FYNNEI. CDR3 size: 14 residues. V lost 8 bases to trimming and J lost 9 bases, with 23 bases between them. CDR3 bases: TGTGCCAGCCGTATGGGGCGACAGAAGGCCGGGCAGTACTTC. Its protein product is CASRMGRQKAGQYF. Looking up the rest from reference TRBV2 and TRBJ2-7 gives the full variable domain: EPEVTQTPSHQVTQMGQEVILRCVPISNHLYFYWYRQILGQKVEFLVSFYNNEISEKSEIFDDQFSVERPDGSNFTLKIRSTKLEDSAMYFCASRMGRQKAGQYFGPGTRLTVT.

The chain joins TRBV19 to TRBJ2-7; TRBD1 or TRBD2 may be the D gene (6 bases each). This CDR3 is built from 15 residues. V lost 3 bases and J 1 base, leaving 13 bases between the germline ends. Looked up from germline, CDR1 is LNHDA and CDR2 is SQIVND (reference sequence). CDR3 residues: CASSISWRGSYEQYF. Written as DNA, the CDR3 is TGTGCCAGTAGTATTAGTTGGAGGGGGTCCTACGAGCAGTACTTC.

The chain uses TRBV7-9 and TRBJ2-5; D may be TRBD1 (5 bases). The germline V and J ends were trimmed by 4 bases and 1 base, with 13 bases remaining between them. Per the germline V gene, CDR1 is SEHNR and CDR2 is FQNEAQ (reference sequence). The CDR3 extends over 15 amino acids. The DNA of the CDR3 is TGTGCCAGCAGCTCAACTCAGGGAACCCAAGAGACCCAGTACTTC. Translating gives CASSSTQGTQETQYF.

The chain joins TRBV7-3 to TRBJ1-5; D is uncertain. Germline V gene data show CDR1 as SGHTA and CDR2 as FQGTGA. CDR3 length: 13 residues. V gave up 2 bases and J gave up 1 base, with 3 bases separating them. The CDR3: CASSLSSNQPQHF. The CDR3 bases are TGTGCCAGCAGCTTATCCAGCAATCAGCCCCAGCATTTT.